These 25 T cell receptor beta chains originate from one sample sequenced in a study of breast tumors, draining lymph nodes, adjacent tissues. TCRdb re-analysed the multiplex PCR reads in MiXCR, keeping a single row per CDR3 protein. The sample holds some 150,000 distinct CDR3 sequences, about 22% seen once. Breast cancer patients provided tissue from their axillary draining lymph nodes. Sequencing used axillary lymph node tissue. The receptors were sampled from a female donor with breast cancer. Some clones in this sample may be carry-over from other donors' samples.

In its sample, this clonotype was seen many times. This chain links TRBV2 with TRBJ1-2, with a tentative D call TRBD1 (6 bases). The CDR3 is 15 amino acids. Trimming removed 6 bases at V and 0 bases at J, with 14 bases between. Germline assignment: CDR1 SNHLY and CDR2 FYNNEI. CDR3 protein: CASRADRTSNYGYTF. The CDR3, as DNA: TGTGCCAGCAGGGCAGACAGGACCTCTAACTATGGCTACACCTTC.

This clonotype was seen at least ten times. The chain carries TRBV6-5 and TRBJ2-7, with a tentative D call TRBD1 (6 bases). Looked up from germline, CDR1 is MNHEY and CDR2 is SVGAGI. The CDR3 loop spans 14 amino acids. Trimming stripped 5 bases from V and 5 bases from J, with 16 bases between. The CDR3 DNA reads as TGTGCCAGCAGTAGAGGGGGTCGGTACGACGAGCAGTACTTC. This encodes CASSRGGRYDEQYF.

The table lists this clonotype with many counts. The rearrangement links TRBV5-1 to TRBJ2-7; D is perhaps TRBD2 (6 bases). V dropped 1 base and J dropped 4 bases, with 12 bases sitting between them. In germline, CDR1 is SGHRS, CDR2 YFSETQ. CDR3 length equals 14 residues. The CDR3 sequence: CASSLTGTPYEQYF. CDR3 sequence (DNA): TGCGCCAGCAGCTTGACTGGGACTCCTTACGAGCAGTACTTC.

V usage is TRBV4-2 and J usage is TRBJ1-3, with D possibly being TRBD1 (6 bases). Trimming stripped 0 bases from V and 0 bases from J, with 15 bases between. Germline assignment: CDR1 LGHNA and CDR2 YNFKEQ. This CDR3 spans 18 amino acids. Written as DNA, the CDR3 is TGTGCCAGCAGCCAAGATATCGGGGGCCAAAGCTCTGGAAACACCATATATTTT. Translating it yields CASSQDIGGQSSGNTIYF.

Ten or more counts support this clonotype. The chain couples TRBV6-5 to TRBJ2-3; 14 bases agree with TRBD2. The V gene's germline CDR1 is MNHEY and CDR2 SVGAGI. This CDR3 has 19 amino acids. V lost 5 bases and J lost 1; bases outside the gene matches: 11. The CDR3 DNA reads TGTGCCAGCAGTCCCCGGACTAGCGGGAGGAGATGGCGCACAGATACGCAGTATTTT. Amino acids: CASSPRTSGRRWRTDTQYF.

This clonotype was observed at least ten times. The rearrangement links TRBV7-9 to TRBJ2-2, with 8 bases lining up with TRBD1. CDR1 and CDR2 from the germline V gene are SEHNR and FQNEAQ (reference sequence). V was clipped by 2 bases and J by 3 bases; unmatched bases: 5. The length of the CDR3 is 16 residues. DNA for the CDR3: TGTGCCAGCAGCTTACTACAGGGGGTATACACCGGGGAGCTGTTTTTT. Translation gives CASSLLQGVYTGELFF.

The rearrangement links TRBV5-4 to TRBJ2-7, with 7 bases matching TRBD2. Germline values: CDR1 SGHNT, CDR2 YYREEE (reference sequence). This CDR3 spans 16 amino acids. V dropped 4 bases and J dropped 6; count of bases not matched to a gene: 16. Here the CDR3 reads CASSAGTIFSPGEQYF. The CDR3, as DNA: TGTGCCAGCAGCGCAGGGACTATATTTTCCCCCGGCGAGCAGTACTTC.

The CDR3 DNA is TGTGCCAGCTCACCAAGGGCGCGAGACACAGATACGCAGTATTTT. Encoded protein: CASSPRARDTDTQYF. The chain recombines TRBV18 with TRBJ2-3; no clear D gene. V lost 2 bases and J 2 bases, leaving 11 bases between the germline ends. This CDR3 contains 15 residues. Germline assignment: CDR1 KGHSH and CDR2 LQKENI.

This clonotype was recorded many times. V usage is TRBV12-3 or TRBV12-4 and J usage is TRBJ2-7, with D perhaps being TRBD1 or TRBD2 (6 bases each). The CDR3 consists of 18 residues. The germline V and J ends were trimmed by 3 bases and 1 base, with 22 bases remaining between them. The CDR3 region is CASSFSGARGRRSYEQYF. As DNA, the CDR3 is TGTGCCAGCAGTTTTTCGGGGGCCCGTGGGAGGAGATCCTACGAGCAGTACTTC.

This clonotype has a count of ten or more. The chain combines TRBV29-1 with TRBJ2-3, with D maybe TRBD2 (6 bases). With 8 bases removed from V and 2 bases from J, the gap between germline ends came to 11 bases. CDR3 length equals 12 residues. The germline V gene has CDR1 SQVTM and CDR2 ANQGSEA. The CDR3 is CSSSGHTDTQYF. The CDR3 DNA reads TGCAGCTCCAGCGGGCACACAGATACGCAGTATTTT.

As regards this clonotype: Possible read error: a much larger clone is one base away. This chain links TRBV12-3 or TRBV12-4 with TRBJ2-1, with 9 bases fitting TRBD2. The length of the CDR3 is 18 residues. The CDR3 DNA reads as TGTGCTAGTGGTTTGGGAATAGCGGGAGTAGCCCCCTACAATGAGCAGTTCTTC. Protein product: CASGLGIAGVAPYNEQFF.

There are a few counts of this clonotype. The chain employs TRBV2 and TRBJ2-1; D remains unclear. Trimming left V 2 bases short and J 9 bases short, with 14 bases between. The CDR3 covers 14 residues. Germline-derived CDR1 and CDR2 are SNHLY and FYNNEI. The CDR3 protein is CASSELVSPGEQFF. CDR3 DNA sequence: TGTGCCAGCAGTGAACTGGTTAGCCCCGGTGAGCAGTTCTTC.

The chain joins TRBV20-1 to TRBJ2-4; D is unresolved. The V gene lost 4 bases and the J gene lost 1 base, with 8 bases spanning the gap. The V gene's germline CDR1 is DFQATT and CDR2 SNEGSKA (reference sequence). This CDR3 has 13 residues. The CDR3 protein is CSATGSAKNIQYF. In DNA form, the CDR3 reads TGCAGTGCTACCGGATCGGCCAAAAACATTCAGTACTTC.

The table lists this clonotype with many counts. V and J are TRBV6-6 and TRBJ2-3, with 13 bases fitting TRBD2. The CDR3 is made up of 15 amino acids. V lost 6 bases, J lost 9 bases, and 9 bases stayed unmatched. CDR1 and CDR2 from the germline V gene are MNHNY and SVGAGI (reference sequence). CDR3 region: CASSWTSGGVETQYF. CDR3 nucleotides: TGTGCCAGCAGCTGGACTAGCGGGGGAGTAGAAACGCAGTATTTT.

This clonotype has a handful of counts. J is TRBJ1-1 and V is TRBV7-3, with D unresolved. CDR3 length: 13 amino acids. CDR1 and CDR2 from the germline V gene are SGHTA and FQGTGA. V lost 3 bases to trimming and J lost 1 base, with 6 bases between them. The chain's CDR3 is CASSFMGNTEAFF. As DNA, the CDR3 is TGTGCCAGCAGCTTTATGGGGAACACTGAAGCTTTCTTT.

On this clonotype: A read error may be the cause here, since a much bigger clone is one base away. V is TRBV12-3 or TRBV12-4 and J is TRBJ2-3; D is uncertain. CDR3 size: 11 residues. Trimming shortened V by 2 bases and J by 10 bases, and 7 bases separated the two germline ends. The CDR3 region has the DNA TGTGCCAGCAGTTTAACACATGCGCAGTATTTT. Translated: CASSLTHAQYF.

On this clonotype: Being one base from a much bigger clone, this may be a read error. This chain links TRBV30 with TRBJ2-1; weak D call: TRBD1 (7 bases). CDR1 is GTSNPN and CDR2 is SVGIG in the germline V gene (reference sequence). The CDR3 extends over 12 amino acids. In DNA form, the CDR3 reads TGTGCCTGGAGTCCAGGGGGGAATGAGCGGTTCTTC. Encoded protein: CAWSPGGNERFF.

This clonotype was observed once. An end of the junction differs from the germline gene, which may be a read error. The chain's CDR3 is CASSRQGTNERLFF. As DNA, the CDR3 is TGTGCCAGCTCACGACAGGGGACTAATGAAAGACTGTTTTTT. The chain employs TRBV18 and TRBJ1-4, with 8 nucleotides matching TRBD1. Germline CDR1 is KGHSH and CDR2 is LQKENI. The CDR3 consists of 14 residues.

This clonotype was seen repeatedly, ten times or more. The chain uses TRBV25-1 and TRBJ1-4, with TRBD1 matching over 7 bases. CDR1 is MGHDK, CDR2 SYGVNS, per germline. This CDR3 contains 16 residues. Trimming removed 5 bases from V and 10 bases from J; junction bases left unmatched: 16. The CDR3 spells CASSPSWGTARGKLFF. The CDR3 DNA sequence: TGTGCCAGCAGTCCTTCCTGGGGGACAGCTCGGGGAAAACTGTTTTTT. The full variable domain, in which reference TRBV25-1 and TRBJ1-4 provide the parts outside the CDR3, is EADIYQTPRYLVIGTGKKITLECSQTMGHDKMYWYQQDPGMELHLIHYSYGVNSTEKGDLSSESTVSRIRTEHFPLTLESARPSHTSQYLCASSPSWGTARGKLFFGSGTQLSVL.

The chain uses TRBV18 and TRBJ2-1; a weak D match, TRBD1 (5 bases). The CDR3 is 17 amino acids. V lost 0 bases and J 2 bases, leaving 14 bases between the germline ends. The germline gives CDR1 KGHSH, CDR2 LQKENI. As DNA, the CDR3 is TGTGCCAGCTCACCACCGCTCCATATGGACACCTACAATGAGCAGTTCTTC. Protein product: CASSPPLHMDTYNEQFF.

This clonotype was recorded many times. This chain links TRBV3-1 with TRBJ1-3; a weak D match, TRBD1 (6 bases). Looked up from germline, CDR1 is LGHDT and CDR2 is YNNKEL (reference sequence). The CDR3 covers 15 residues. Trimming pared 4 bases from V and 2 bases from J, leaving 12 bases between. CDR3 nucleotides: TGTGCCAGCAGCCCCCCGGGGGCGACTGGAAACACCATATATTTT. Its translation is CASSPPGATGNTIYF.

This clonotype occurred many times. The chain has TRBV20-1 and TRBJ2-5; D is undetermined. V lost 7 bases and J lost 2, with 17 bases in between. The CDR3 totals 14 residues. Per the germline V gene, CDR1 is DFQATT and CDR2 is SNEGSKA (reference sequence). The CDR3 loop is CSGSLQRPQETQYF. The CDR3, as DNA: TGCAGTGGAAGCCTTCAGCGTCCGCAAGAGACCCAGTACTTC.

The chain carries TRBV5-1 and TRBJ2-3, with D unclear. Looked up from germline, CDR1 is SGHRS and CDR2 is YFSETQ. The CDR3 loop spans 15 amino acids. As DNA, the CDR3 is TGCGTCGGCAGCTTGGCCTGGCAGAGCACAGATACGCAGTATTTT. It encodes CVGSLAWQSTDTQYF.

The V and J genes are TRBV28 and TRBJ1-4, with 7 nucleotides matching TRBD1. Germline CDR1 and CDR2: MDHEN and SYDVKM. The trim removed 6 bases at V and 3 bases at J, leaving 7 bases unmatched. This CDR3 has 15 residues. This chain's CDR3 is CASSDKGAANEKLFF. CDR3 nucleotides: TGTGCCAGCAGCGACAAGGGGGCCGCTAATGAAAAACTGTTTTTT.

This clonotype has just a few counts. Just one base apart from a much larger clone, this may be a read error. CDR3 coding DNA: TGTGCCAGTGCCCTAGCTTACAATGAGCAGTCCTTC. Translating gives CASALAYNEQSF. The chain couples TRBV6-1 to TRBJ2-1; TRBD2 might be the D (5 bases). Per germline, CDR1 MNHNS and CDR2 SASEGT. This CDR3 is built from 12 residues.